The source of this T cell receptor (beta chain) is a study of CD8+ T cells in alopecia areata. Study-wide results and caveats: Scalp clonality and expanded CD8+ clones among the top 100 were significantly decreased by tofacitinib.

As for treatment: oral pan-JAK inhibitor, 5-10 mg twice daily. This clone was picked up a small number of times. The antigen is unknown. Investigators isolated RNA and reverse transcribed it into cDNA to act as the sequencing template. Clones were read by immunoSEQ multiplex PCR, and TCRdb kept only the in-frame ones, dropping some. The sample yields fewer than 100,000 clones, 60% to 80% seen once. CDR1 is SQVTM and CDR2 is ANQGSEA in the germline V gene. CDR3 length: 13 residues. V lost 3 bases to trimming and J lost 5 bases, with 13 bases between them. The clonotype comes from a human donor with alopecia areata. The input for sequencing was CD8+ T cells sorted from blood, taken at roughly week 45, from a patient treated with tofacitinib. The chain couples TRBV29-1 to TRBJ1-1, with a tentative D call TRBD1 (5 bases). CDR3 sequence (DNA): TGCAGCGTTGATTTAGCTGGGGGGACTGAAGCTTTCTTT. Translated, it gives CSVDLAGGTEAFF.